The clone carrying this T cell receptor beta chain was seen repeatedly, ten times or more. Its antigen is still unknown. The V gene lost 0 bases and the J gene lost 7 bases, with 17 bases spanning the gap. This CDR3 has 16 amino acids. Germline V gene lookup returns CDR1 LGHNA and CDR2 YSLEER. TCRdb analysed the PCR reads with MiXCR anew, one entry per CDR3 protein. The sample contains roughly 320,000 distinct CDR3 sequences, about 22% of which appear only once. The sample comes from a study of molecular identifiers for immune sequencing clone quantification. Study overall: In replicates, RNA from approximately 22,000 or 94,000 naive CD8 cells was divided five ways and four parts were sequenced. Study outcomes and limitations: In CMV-specific effectors, clones above 20 copies held over 97% of molecules; naive, under 1%. Because of identical TCR molecules sharing a barcode, sizes of highly expanded clones could be underestimated.

The source of this sequence is a human donor in good health. Some libraries in this study had Jurkat cell RNA spiked in. The sequenced sample was naive CD8+ T cells from blood, with Jurkat cell RNA spiked in. Subset in this sample: FACS-sorted CD8+CD4-CCR7+CD45RA+ naive T cells. The V gene is TRBV4-3, the J gene TRBJ2-3; TRBD2 might be the D (6 bases). The chain's CDR3 is CASSQDSTSVLYTQYF. DNA for the CDR3: TGCGCCAGCAGCCAAGATTCGACTAGTGTACTCTATACGCAGTATTTT.